This TCR beta chain was documented in a study of blood T cell repertoires in COVID-19. Participants were aged about 18 to 89 years from about 25 US areas. The CDR3 is 15 residues long. Germline values: CDR1 LGHNA, CDR2 YSLEER. Trimming cost V 4 bases and J 8 bases; bases outside gene matches: 5. The repertoire was sequenced with immunoSEQ multiplex PCR; TCRdb's copy has only in-frame clones and lacks some. The sample holds 250,000 to 350,000 clones, 90% seen once. Sequencing input: PBMCs or T cells enriched from blood (not recorded which). This clonotype was sampled from a man aged 60 to 75 who had recovered from COVID-19. This sequence joins TRBV4-3 and TRBJ1-6; 10 bases are a match to TRBD1. The CDR3 is CASSLGTGAYSPLHF. The DNA for the CDR3 is TGCGCCAGCAGCCTGGGGACAGGGGCGTATTCACCCCTCCACTTT.